This TCR beta chain was captured in a study of T cell responses to AZD1222 COVID-19 vaccine (dated by TCRdb to about 2021). In the study overall: AZD1222 recipients with second doses at about 4 weeks or about 12 weeks were pooled, because spike-specific TCR depth and breadth did not differ between schedules. A total of around 240 trial participants underwent TCR sequencing, of whom under 220 had received two doses of AZD1222 and 26 had received two doses of the MenACWY control vaccine. Trial participants were enrolled by age into 18-55, 56-69 and 70-plus year subgroups, with about 150, 28 and 57 TCR-sequenced participants respectively.

The germline V gene supplies CDR1 WSHSY and CDR2 SAAADI. V is shortened by 7 bases, J by 4 bases, and the region joining them spans 14 bases. The CDR3 goes from the cysteine to the phenylalanine over 14 residues. Of the read, only the CDR3 DNA is kept; its 42 bases are in frame from base 1. The CDR3 regions of human TCRbeta chains were analyzed by immunosequencing. Per the source publication's procedure: Repertoire TCRs were matched against a reference library of SARS-CoV-2-specific TCRs generated with the MIRA antigen-specificity platform. Breadth was defined as the fraction of unique TCRs that were SARS-CoV-2-associated, and depth was defined as the fraction of total T cells that were SARS-CoV-2-associated. Using the MIRA data, each spike-specific TCR was mapped to the spike region that the TCR reacts to and placed in a CD4 or CD8 class. Log10-transformed breadth and depth values were compared by one-way ANOVA with Sidak's multiple comparisons tests. TCRdb stores this immuneACCESS table with in-frame sequences only. Part of the clones is absent; in the studies checked, under half of the shortfall reflects unresolved V genes, and no reason is known for the rest. V and J calls and clone size are copied from that table; D and trimming were computed from the DNA. The sample table contains roughly 180,000 clones; only one count was recorded for approximately 90% of them. Approximately 2% of the sample belongs to the ten largest clones.

About this clone: This receptor's antigen is unknown. Qualities for individual bases were not recorded, and no much larger clone is one base off.

Study-wide conclusions, independent of this receptor: Vaccine-associated CD4 TCRs spanned the whole spike protein, with dominant responses in regions 160-218 and 743-854. Participants were mostly white British and included more females than males, and it was suggested by the authors that clonal diversity may have been underestimated. A significant rise in spike-specific TCR breadth and depth was observed after two AZD1222 doses relative to day 0 and relative to MenACWY recipients. Conclusions about previously exposed vaccinees are limited, since just 6 or 7 AZD1222 recipients were seropositive for SARS-CoV-2 at baseline. Because no day 14 peak-response samples were available, repertoires were characterized only after the peak T cell response. Reportedly, almost half of the unique spike-specific TCRs recognized epitopes lying outside the regions that are mutated in the B.1.351 and B.1.1.7 variants. In the small 56-69-year group, the increase in depth fell short of significance, most likely because of low power.

Explained via the paper, the time point label denotes: baseline before first vaccination. Vaccinee samples came from UK trials COV001 and COV002, including a single-blind randomized controlled phase 2/3 trial of AZD1222 (ChAdOx1 nCoV-19) in healthy adults. Trial participant PBMC samples were collected at day 0 and day 28 after the second dose for TCRbeta chain sequencing. The sample consisted of peripheral blood, taken on day 0 of AZD1222 vaccination. This clonotype originated in an adult in good health. The chain is encoded by TRBV10-2 joined to TRBJ1-5, with the D gene call left open. The CDR3 here reads CASIDGYFNQPQHF. The DNA sequence follows: TGCGCCAGCATCGACGGATACTTTAATCAGCCCCAGCATTTT.